One sample yielded the 11 T cell receptor beta chains listed below, sequenced in a study of OX40 agonist ivuxolimab in advanced cancers. Repertoires were generated with immunoSEQ multiplex PCR, while TCRdb's copy carries only in-frame clones and drops some. The data hold about 28,000 clones, with 90% observed a single time. This specimen consisted of CD4+ or CD8+ T cells sorted from blood, obtained in a trial of the OX40 agonist ivuxolimab. The receptors come from an adult with an advanced solid tumor such as melanoma, head and neck, liver or kidney cancer.

About this clone: Other DNA variants within this sample encode the same CDR3. The rearrangement links TRBV2 to TRBJ1-4; the match to TRBD1 covers 9 bases. The J segment lost 6 bases and the V segment lost 3 bases, leaving 5 bases of the junction unmatched. Germline V gene data show CDR1 as SNHLY and CDR2 as FYNNEI. There are 15 residues in the CDR3. CDR3 DNA sequence: TGTGCCAGCAGTGAGACAGGGACAGGGTATGAAAAACTGTTTTTT. Translated: CASSETGTGYEKLFF.

This clone has just one count. The V and J genes are TRBV5-1 and TRBJ2-1, with 12 bases lining up with TRBD2. The ends lost 4 bases at V and 4 bases at J; junction bases unmatched: 6. This CDR3 has 16 residues. Germline V CDR1 and CDR2: SGHRS, YFSETQ. The CDR3 sequence: CASSLGLAGLYNEQFF. The CDR3 region has the DNA TGCGCCAGCAGCCTGGGACTAGCGGGTTTATACAATGAGCAGTTCTTC. The variable domain in full, with the rest retrieved from reference TRBV5-1 and TRBJ2-1, is KAGVTQTPRYLIKTRGQQVTLSCSPISGHRSVSWYQQTPGQGLQFLFEYFSETQRNKGNFPGRFSGRQFSNSRSEMNVSTLELGDSALYLCASSLGLAGLYNEQFFGPGTRLTVL.

The rearrangement uses TRBV27 and TRBJ2-5; no clear D. The CDR3 is 15 amino acids. CDR1 and CDR2 from the germline V gene are MNHEY and SMNVEV (reference sequence). Trimming shortened V by 3 bases and J by 5 bases, and 16 bases separated the two germline ends. CDR3 nucleotide sequence: TGTGCCAGCAGTTTGGCGGCGTCTTGGGTGGAGACCCAGTACTTC. Its protein is CASSLAASWVETQYF.

In the case of this clone: Other DNA sequences in this specimen translate into the identical CDR3. V usage is TRBV2 and J usage is TRBJ1-1, with D unclear. Germline values: CDR1 SNHLY, CDR2 FYNNEI. The V and J ends lost 5 bases and 2 bases respectively, with 9 bases between them. There are 13 residues in the CDR3. The CDR3 is CASSPGPNTEAFF. In DNA form, the CDR3 reads TGTGCCAGCAGTCCAGGACCTAACACTGAAGCTTTCTTT. Complete variable domain (other parts from reference TRBV2 and TRBJ1-1): EPEVTQTPSHQVTQMGQEVILRCVPISNHLYFYWYRQILGQKVEFLVSFYNNEISEKSEIFDDQFSVERPDGSNFTLKIRSTKLEDSAMYFCASSPGPNTEAFFGQGTRLTVV.

The genes are TRBV28 and TRBJ1-2; D is undetermined. Germline V CDR1 and CDR2: MDHEN, SYDVKM. The CDR3 is made up of 10 amino acids. Trimming shortened V by 10 bases and J by 7 bases, and 10 bases separated the two germline ends. The DNA for the CDR3 is TGTGCCATCTATGACACTGGCTACACCTTC. Amino acids: CAIYDTGYTF.

The V gene is TRBV5-1, the J gene TRBJ2-1; D is ambiguous. CDR3 length: 16 amino acids. CDR1 is SGHRS, CDR2 YFSETQ, per germline. Between the trimmed V and J ends, which lost 3 bases and 0 bases, there was a span of 13 bases. CDR3 sequence (DNA): TGCGCCAGCAGCTCAGAACCGAGATACTCCTACAATGAGCAGTTCTTC. Its protein product is CASSSEPRYSYNEQFF.

The chain has TRBV28 and TRBJ2-2; D is undetermined. Germline V gene data show CDR1 as MDHEN and CDR2 as SYDVKM. The CDR3 covers 12 residues. Trimming removed 8 bases at V and 0 bases at J, with 4 bases between. The CDR3 loop is CASDSNTGELFF. The DNA of the CDR3 is TGTGCCAGCGACTCGAACACCGGGGAGCTGTTTTTT.

This chain links TRBV27 with TRBJ2-1; possibly TRBD2 for D (5 bases). Germline V gene data show CDR1 as MNHEY and CDR2 as SMNVEV (reference sequence). V gave up 1 base and J gave up 7 bases, with 14 bases separating them. The CDR3 contains 15 residues. This CDR3 is CASSLWLPGGNEQFF. The CDR3 region has the DNA TGTGCCAGCAGTTTATGGTTGCCCGGCGGGAATGAGCAGTTCTTC.

The chain employs TRBV5-5 and TRBJ2-1; maybe TRBD1 (5 bases). The CDR3 has 14 amino acids. The germline V and J ends were trimmed by 1 base and 9 bases, with 14 bases remaining between them. Per germline, CDR1 SGHKS and CDR2 YYEKEE (reference sequence). CDR3 sequence (DNA): TGTGCCAGCAGCTTGACCGCAGGGCTGGGTGAGCAGTTCTTC. Its translation is CASSLTAGLGEQFF.

The V call is TRBV5-6, the J call TRBJ2-7; the D gene is possibly TRBD1 (6 bases). Germline V gene sequence: CDR1 SGHDT, CDR2 YYEEEE. V shed 4 bases and J shed 2 bases, with 22 bases lying between them. This CDR3 contains 17 residues. The CDR3 loop is CASSPGSRGLGPYEQYF. DNA of the CDR3: TGTGCCAGCAGCCCGGGATCCAGGGGATTGGGCCCCTACGAGCAGTACTTC.

The chain combines TRBV4-1 with TRBJ2-5; 8 nucleotides agree with TRBD2. Germline CDR1 MGHRA, CDR2 YSYEKL. J gave up 6 bases and V 0 bases, and 9 bases lay outside the gene matches. The CDR3 totals 16 residues. The CDR3 coding sequence is TGCGCCAGCAGCCAAGATCTAGCGGGCCTGAAGAAGACCCAGTACTTC. This gives the protein CASSQDLAGLKKTQYF.